This T cell receptor beta chain was observed in a study of T cell responses to AZD1222 COVID-19 vaccine. Whole-study results and caveats: At 160-218 and 743-854, vaccine-associated CD4 TCRs were dominant, and they spanned spike. Nearly half of unique spike-specific TCRs reportedly avoided B.1.351 and B.1.1.7 mutated regions. Donors were largely white British and mainly female; clonal diversity was possibly underestimated.

Clones were read by immunoSEQ multiplex PCR, and TCRdb kept only the in-frame ones, dropping some. Among 130,000 or so clones listed, about 90% were seen once. Germline V gene lookup returns CDR1 SGHRS and CDR2 YFSETQ. V lost 4 bases and J lost 0; bases outside the gene matches: 15. The CDR3 covers 18 residues. To note about this clone: Its target is not known.

Recipients boosted at about 4 weeks or about 12 weeks are pooled. J is TRBJ1-2 and V is TRBV5-1; 7 positions agree with TRBD1. This specimen was peripheral blood, taken 28 days after the second AZD1222 dose. The receptor was derived from an adult who received the AZD1222 COVID-19 vaccine. The CDR3 is CASSLDRAKPPSNYGYTF. The CDR3 DNA is TGCGCCAGCAGCCTAGACAGGGCAAAGCCCCCCTCTAACTATGGCTACACCTTC. The entire variable domain, with the rest obtained from reference TRBV5-1 and TRBJ1-2, is as follows: KAGVTQTPRYLIKTRGQQVTLSCSPISGHRSVSWYQQTPGQGLQFLFEYFSETQRNKGNFPGRFSGRQFSNSRSEMNVSTLELGDSALYLCASSLDRAKPPSNYGYTFGSGTRLTVV.